Below, one TCR beta chain is given with its context. The antigen is not known. Libraries were prepared by immunoSEQ multiplex PCR; TCRdb keeps only in-frame clonotypes and omits some of them. Among some 350,000 clones listed, 92% were seen once. This specimen comes from a study of Ad26.COV2.S vaccination and SARS-CoV-2 variants. Notes on the study in general: Across vaccine and placebo recipients, the breadth of non-spike TCRs was similar.

The CDR3 covers 15 residues. J gave up 4 bases and V 1 base, and 6 bases lay outside the gene matches. The germline V gene has CDR1 SGHTA and CDR2 FQGNSA. The origin of this receptor is a human donor who had recovered from COVID-19. The V gene is TRBV7-2, the J gene TRBJ1-2, with 7 bases matching TRBD1. This specimen was peripheral blood, taken after recovery from COVID-19. The CDR3 is CASSLGVGGSYGYTF. In nucleotides, the CDR3 is TGTGCCAGCAGCTTAGGGGTAGGGGGCAGCTATGGCTACACCTTC.